This T cell receptor (beta chain) appears in the sequencing data of a study of tissue T cells after allogeneic stem cell transplantation. Generated by immunoSEQ multiplex PCR, the TCRdb table keeps only in-frame clones and is missing some. The sample has some 43,000 clones, around 90% seen once; the top ten hold about 4%. This sample comprised blood, obtained before transplantation. The receptor was derived from a woman aged 35-75 years who later had graft-versus-host disease after an allogeneic stem cell transplant.

The CDR3 coding sequence is TGTGCCAGCAGCCCGTGGACTAGCGGGACCTACAATGAGCAGTTCTTC. It encodes CASSPWTSGTYNEQFF. The chain couples TRBV7-2 to TRBJ2-1, with TRBD2 identical over 12 bases. Trimming took 5 bases from V and 2 from J; bases not matched to a gene: 4. This CDR3 spans 16 amino acids. CDR1 and CDR2 from the germline V gene are SGHTA and FQGNSA.